The source of this TCR beta chain is a study of CD8 T cells in ankylosing spondylitis (dated by TCRdb to about 2017). Background for the entire study: To find TCR variants linked to disease, the study profiled T cell receptor beta repertoires in ankylosing spondylitis patients and healthy donors. Peripheral blood was sampled, and synovial fluid was additionally collected from ankylosing spondylitis patients. In total, the full study cohort was made up of about 110 healthy donors and roughly 27 ankylosing spondylitis patients.

The full study reports these points: Some TCR beta motif variants had previously been reported in synovial fluid and blood of reactive arthritis patients, which suggested common disease-initiation mechanisms. The disease-linked clones had a CD8+ phenotype and were found at relatively low frequencies in peripheral blood. Blood from ankylosing spondylitis patients appeared to be characterized by a TCR beta motif composed of eight or nine highly homologous amino acid variants. The disease-linked clones were reported as significantly enriched in matched synovial fluid samples from ankylosing spondylitis patients.

In regard to this clonotype: The clone's antigen remains unknown. Per-base quality was not reported, and no clone a single base away is much larger than it.

The sequencer listed for this sample is Illumina HiSeq 2500. TCR beta libraries were prepared by quantitative 5'-RACE with molecular barcodes. Under the source paper's analysis protocol: Disease-linked TCR variants were identified with a new computational method built on a probabilistic model of VDJ rearrangement. TCRdb cleaned the public reads at Q25 with fastp, built clones with MiXCR and kept in-frame beta chains. When rows share a CDR3 protein, they turn into one entry using the most common DNA and genes. These V and J calls rely on TCRdb rather than the paper's analysis. The sample data list about 340,000 distinct CDR3 sequences, and approximately 14% of these were observed just once. Around 1% of the sample is in the top ten clones. Its CDR3 holds 15 amino acids, cysteine through phenylalanine. The retained sequence is limited to the CDR3, 45 bases, with the frame set at the first base. Sequences MNHEY (CDR1) and SVGEGT (CDR2) are obtained from the germline V gene. The trim is 2 bases for V and 10 bases for J, with a gap of 18 bases between the germline ends.

The sequenced sample was blood, either unsorted or a sorted T cell fraction (not recorded which). This TCR came from a male donor with ankylosing spondylitis or in good health (not recorded which). The chain links TRBV6-2 or TRBV6-3 with TRBJ2-1; the D gene lacks a confident call. This receptor carries the CDR3 CASSYLAVPTREQFF. The nucleotide sequence is given as TGTGCCAGCAGTTACCTTGCTGTTCCTACGCGGGAGCAGTTCTTC.